The present entry profiles one TCR beta chain with its context. Its antigen remains unidentified. As every portion of the isolated RNA was reverse transcribed, the sequencing read expressed TCRB transcripts. TCRdb's copy holds only in-frame clones and misses some; the assay was immunoSEQ multiplex PCR. Here the sample spans tens of thousands of clones, roughly 69% being singletons. The data were taken from a study of beta chain features in type 1 diabetes. Study-wide findings and caveats: Sequencing of cDNA might inflate the share of cells that strongly express TCR. For TCRB rearrangement, an influence of HLA type remained unresolved here. For type 1 diabetes patients, VDJ junctions showed fewer insertions and more deletions. For Type 1 diabetes patients, all four CD4+ subsets carried TCRB CDR3s that were moderately but significantly shorter.

The germline V gene encodes CDR1 MDHEN and CDR2 SYDVKM. V dropped 3 bases and J dropped 6 bases, with 6 bases sitting between them. This CDR3 is built from 13 residues. Based on CD45RO/CCR7/CD25/CD127/CD95/CD27, CD4+ regulatory, stem cell-like memory, naive and central memory cells were sorted. Sequenced sample: Tregs from blood. The receptor's source is a man aged 18-30 years with type 1 diabetes. This chain links TRBV28 with TRBJ1-6; tentatively, D is TRBD1 (5 bases). The CDR3 protein is CASSLTANSPLHF. The DNA for the CDR3 is TGTGCCAGCAGTTTGACAGCTAATTCACCCCTCCACTTT.